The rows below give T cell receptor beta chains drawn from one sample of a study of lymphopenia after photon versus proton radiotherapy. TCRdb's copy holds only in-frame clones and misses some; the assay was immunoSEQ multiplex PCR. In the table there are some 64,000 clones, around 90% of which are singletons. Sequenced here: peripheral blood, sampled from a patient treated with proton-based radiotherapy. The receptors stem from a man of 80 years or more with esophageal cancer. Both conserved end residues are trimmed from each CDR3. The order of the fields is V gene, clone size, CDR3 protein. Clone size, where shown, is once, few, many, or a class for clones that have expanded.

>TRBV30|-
AWSAVNEQY
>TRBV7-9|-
ASTSEGASSYNSPLH
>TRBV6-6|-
ASSFRDSTRGEQF
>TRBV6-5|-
ASSYSASGGQETQY
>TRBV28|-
AGTGGLDTEAF
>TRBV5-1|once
ASSFAQGNTEAF
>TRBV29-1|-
SVNPGQGLWTQY
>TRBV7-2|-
ASSFNRQDTQY
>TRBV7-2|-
ASSSTGGPYEQY
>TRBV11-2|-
ASSLQLAGGPNEQF
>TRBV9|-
ASSVAYGSYNEQF
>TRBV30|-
AWAQGASETQY
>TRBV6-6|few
ASSYLLRGDTQY
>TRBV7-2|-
ASSPGGAGKNIQY
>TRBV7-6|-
ASSRAAGKETQY
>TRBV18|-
ASSPGQGPDYGYT
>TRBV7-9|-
ASSLAVHEQY
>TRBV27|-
ASSPLRGFGYNEQF
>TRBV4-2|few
ASSQDLAGGTGELF
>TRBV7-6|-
ASSSLSSTNYGYT
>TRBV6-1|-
ASSDPGGSTYEQY
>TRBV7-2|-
ASSLGEGTGGYT
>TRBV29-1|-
SVSGTGPYEQY
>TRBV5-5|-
ASSPGAGRAYEQY
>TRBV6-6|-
ASRTGTGSYEQY
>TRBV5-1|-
ASSPTGRGVSGELF
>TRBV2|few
ASRSLYGGYT
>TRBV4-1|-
ASSQDIRRTSTNEKLF
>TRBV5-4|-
ASSLYSYEQY
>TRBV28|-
ASSNTGGTEAF
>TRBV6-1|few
ASGRSGDSGNTIY
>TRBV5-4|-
ASRASTDTQY
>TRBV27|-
ASSYRDSRNGYT
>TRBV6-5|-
ASSLSGGPYEQY
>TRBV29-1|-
SAGGTSGRLYNEQF
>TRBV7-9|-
ASSYTQGEQY
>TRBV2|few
ASSEGSSNQPQH
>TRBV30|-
AWSPGAYEQY
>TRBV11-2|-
ASSDLKGQGGSEQY
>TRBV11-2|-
ASSLGASGTGRGYGYT
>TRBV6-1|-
ASSPTDRSSYEQY
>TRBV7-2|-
ASSLGGNTGELF
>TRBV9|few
ASSVGGGDRNYGYT
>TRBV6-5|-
ASIQGAEQY
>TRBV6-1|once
ASSLEGTGELF
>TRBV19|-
ASSGPASGNTIY
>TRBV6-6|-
ASSRTRQSTQY
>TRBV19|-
ASSIQKHTEAF
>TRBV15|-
ATSRAPHYGYT
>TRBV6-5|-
ASSYSHREDSPLH
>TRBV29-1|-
SVEAGTGIAEQY
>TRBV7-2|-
ASSLRTSGLKDEQY
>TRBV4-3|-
ASSQFSGGEQY
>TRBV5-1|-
ASSLYRSTEAF
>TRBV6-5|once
ASSYMARGNSPLH
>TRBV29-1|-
SVSRLEAF
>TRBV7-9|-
ASSLGGTTTEAF